The rows below give T cell receptor beta chains drawn from one sample of a study of T cell responses to AZD1222 COVID-19 vaccine. The data were produced by immunoSEQ multiplex PCR, yet TCRdb's version contains in-frame clones alone and is incomplete. The profile covers around 70,000 clones, with 86% appearing a single time and over 2% taken by the ten largest. The material was peripheral blood, obtained on day 0 of AZD1222 vaccination. Receptor source: an adult in good health. CDR3s include the opening cysteine and the closing phenylalanine or tryptophan. Fields, in order: CDR3 protein, CDR3 DNA, J gene, D gene, V gene, clone size. The D gene is left open where the match is weak. Size is stated for part of the rows, as once, few or many counts, or as a class when the clone is expanded.

CASSSWTGYGYTF,TGCGCCAGCAGCTCGTGGACAGGGTATGGCTACACCTTC,TRBJ1-2,TRBD1,TRBV5-1,-
CSVRQGPNTEAFF,TGCAGCGTGCGACAGGGCCCAAACACTGAAGCTTTCTTT,TRBJ1-1,TRBD1,TRBV29-1,-
CASSLEGWNTEAFF,TGTGCCAGCAGCTTAGAAGGTTGGAACACTGAAGCTTTCTTT,TRBJ1-1,-,TRBV7-3,-
CASSPGGADNNEQFF,TGTGCCAGCAGTCCCGGGGGGGCCGATAACAATGAGCAGTTCTTC,TRBJ2-1,TRBD2,TRBV28,-
CASSVRPGSTEAFF,TGTGCCAGCAGTGTCAGGCCGGGTTCAACTGAAGCTTTCTTT,TRBJ1-1,-,TRBV5-4,-
CASSVGASGGIDTQYF,TGTGCCAGCAGCGTAGGGGCTAGCGGGGGGATAGATACGCAGTATTTT,TRBJ2-3,TRBD2,TRBV9,-
CASSQELGNQPQHF,TGTGCCAGCAGCCAAGAATTGGGGAATCAGCCCCAGCATTTT,TRBJ1-5,-,TRBV3-1/TRBV3-2,-
CASSHRGETQYF,TGTGCCAGCAGCCATCGGGGAGAGACCCAGTACTTC,TRBJ2-5,-,TRBV3-1/TRBV3-2,-
CAWSVRRGVTDTQYF,TGTGCCTGGAGTGTACGTAGGGGGGTCACAGATACGCAGTATTTT,TRBJ2-3,-,TRBV30,-
CASSASLGPNEKLFF,TGTGCCAGTAGTGCCTCACTGGGCCCTAATGAAAAACTGTTTTTT,TRBJ1-4,-,TRBV19,-
CASSPRTGRTEAFF,TGCGCCAGCAGCCCACGGACAGGGAGGACTGAAGCTTTCTTT,TRBJ1-1,TRBD1,TRBV5-1,-
CASSVGFLMETQYF,TGTGCCAGCAGCGTAGGGTTTCTCATGGAGACCCAGTACTTC,TRBJ2-5,-,TRBV9,once
CASSPTGAGANVLTF,TGTGCCAGCAGTCCCACAGGGGCAGGGGCCAACGTCCTGACTTTC,TRBJ2-6,TRBD1,TRBV6-2/TRBV6-3,-
CASSFQDRAGNTEAFF,TGTGCCAGCAGTTTTCAGGACAGGGCGGGGAACACTGAAGCTTTCTTT,TRBJ1-1,TRBD1,TRBV28,-
CSASLTGGNEKLFF,TGCAGCGCTTCCTTGACAGGCGGAAATGAAAAACTGTTTTTT,TRBJ1-4,-,TRBV29-1,-
CASSSGGEKLFF,TGTGCCAGCAGTTCCGGGGGTGAAAAACTGTTTTTT,TRBJ1-4,-,TRBV28,once
CASISPGLYSGNTIYF,TGTGCCAGCATCTCCCCAGGGTTATACTCTGGAAACACCATATATTTT,TRBJ1-3,-,TRBV6-6,-
CASSPGTSGNFVGEQYF,TGTGCCAGCAGCCCCGGGACTAGCGGGAACTTCGTAGGCGAGCAGTACTTC,TRBJ2-7,TRBD2,TRBV9,-
CASSLVGTKDTQYF,TGTGCCAGCAGCTTAGTCGGGACAAAAGATACGCAGTATTTT,TRBJ2-3,-,TRBV7-2,-
CASSSRAEAFF,TGTGCCAGCAGCTCCAGGGCTGAAGCTTTCTTT,TRBJ1-1,-,TRBV7-8,-
CAWSVLGWAFF,TGTGCCTGGAGTGTACTGGGTTGGGCTTTCTTT,TRBJ1-1,-,TRBV30,-
CASSGLLGGEKLFF,TGTGCCAGCAGTGGGTTGTTGGGTGGTGAAAAACTGTTTTTT,TRBJ1-4,-,TRBV9,-
CASISFETGELFF,TGTGCCAGCATCAGTTTTGAGACCGGGGAGCTGTTTTTT,TRBJ2-2,-,TRBV6-5,-
CASNYNGYTF,TGTGCCAGCAATTATAATGGCTACACCTTC,TRBJ1-2,-,TRBV28,-
CASSLGGTGELFF,TGTGCCAGCAGCCTGGGAGGTACCGGGGAGCTGTTTTTT,TRBJ2-2,-,TRBV6-5,-
CASSQSLGSQETQYF,TGTGCCAGCAGCCAATCCCTCGGCAGTCAAGAGACCCAGTACTTC,TRBJ2-5,-,TRBV3-1/TRBV3-2,-
CAWVTGGDSPLHF,TGTGCCTGGGTGACAGGGGGCGATTCACCCCTCCACTTT,TRBJ1-6,TRBD1,TRBV30,once
CASSELGGAADTQYF,TGTGCCAGCAGTGAATTGGGCGGGGCAGCAGATACGCAGTATTTT,TRBJ2-3,-,TRBV2,-
CASSIVGGLQYF,TGTGCCAGTAGTATAGTAGGGGGCCTTCAGTACTTC,TRBJ2-4,TRBD1,TRBV19,-
CASSTLAGGNNEQFF,TGTGCCAGCAGCACCCTAGCGGGGGGTAACAATGAGCAGTTCTTC,TRBJ2-1,TRBD2,TRBV7-8,-
CASSLREDRHKSPLHF,TGTGCCAGCAGCCTAAGGGAAGACAGACATAAGTCACCCCTCCACTTT,TRBJ1-6,-,TRBV3-1/TRBV3-2,-
CASSSRAQINSPLHF,TGTGCCAGCAGCTCCAGGGCGCAGATAAATTCACCCCTCCACTTT,TRBJ1-6,-,TRBV7-9,-
CASRGQGANEKLFF,TGCGCCAGCAGAGGACAGGGGGCTAATGAAAAACTGTTTTTT,TRBJ1-4,TRBD1,TRBV5-1,-
CASSSRDIYEQYF,TGTGCCAGCAGTTCCCGGGACATCTACGAGCAGTACTTC,TRBJ2-7,-,TRBV12-3/TRBV12-4,-
CASSLSQSYEQYF,TGTGCCAGCAGCTTATCCCAAAGCTACGAGCAGTACTTC,TRBJ2-7,-,TRBV7-9,medium-sized
CASSYGQGFGELFF,TGTGCCAGCAGCTATGGACAGGGGTTCGGGGAGCTGTTTTTT,TRBJ2-2,TRBD1,TRBV5-4,-
CASSIGSAGTEAFF,TGTGCCAGTAGTATAGGATCCGCCGGCACTGAAGCTTTCTTT,TRBJ1-1,-,TRBV19,-
CASSFPGTGNTGELFF,TGTGCCAGCAGTTTTCCCGGGACAGGGAACACCGGGGAGCTGTTTTTT,TRBJ2-2,TRBD1,TRBV2,-
CSASPNYGYTF,TGCAGTGCTAGTCCTAACTATGGCTACACCTTC,TRBJ1-2,-,TRBV20-1,once
CSVEEGGLNTEAFF,TGCAGCGTTGAAGAGGGCGGGTTGAACACTGAAGCTTTCTTT,TRBJ1-1,-,TRBV29-1,-
CASSQDAGSYEQYF,TGTGCCAGCAGCCAAGATGCCGGATCCTACGAGCAGTACTTC,TRBJ2-7,-,TRBV3-1/TRBV3-2,once
CASSAPEGGETQYF,TGTGCCAGCAGCGCGCCGGAGGGTGGGGAGACCCAGTACTTC,TRBJ2-5,-,TRBV5-4,-
CASSEWTGGHTEAFF,TGTGCCAGTAGTGAATGGACAGGGGGCCACACTGAAGCTTTCTTT,TRBJ1-1,TRBD1,TRBV19,-
CASNSGVGTDTQYF,TGTGCCAGCAATTCAGGGGTCGGCACAGATACGCAGTATTTT,TRBJ2-3,-,TRBV6-5,-
CASTPNGGISNQPQHF,TGTGCCAGTACCCCTAACGGGGGGATTAGCAATCAGCCCCAGCATTTT,TRBJ1-5,-,TRBV19,once
CASSQDGPADQPQHF,TGCGCCAGCAGCCAAGATGGACCGGCGGATCAGCCCCAGCATTTT,TRBJ1-5,-,TRBV4-1,once
CASSVDPDQPQHF,TGTGCCAGCAGCGTAGACCCAGATCAGCCCCAGCATTTT,TRBJ1-5,-,TRBV9,-
CARTWGSCSYNSPLHF,TGTGCCAGAACCTGGGGGTCTTGCTCCTATAATTCACCCCTCCACTTT,TRBJ1-6,-,TRBV27,once
CASSLGSLEEQFF,TGTGCCAGCAGCTTAGGATCACTGGAAGAGCAGTTCTTC,TRBJ2-1,-,TRBV11-3,-
CASSLSNQYEQYF,TGTGCCAGCAGCCTATCTAACCAATACGAGCAGTACTTC,TRBJ2-7,-,TRBV12-3/TRBV12-4,-
CASSLVWTAHNEQFF,TGCGCCAGCAGCCTAGTCTGGACAGCCCACAATGAGCAGTTCTTC,TRBJ2-1,-,TRBV4-1,-
CASSLDREGEQYF,TGTGCCAGTAGTTTGGACAGGGAAGGCGAGCAGTACTTC,TRBJ2-7,TRBD1,TRBV19,-
CASSEGQGLNYGYTF,TGTGCCAGCAGTGAGGGACAGGGGCTCAACTATGGCTACACCTTC,TRBJ1-2,TRBD1,TRBV2,-
CASSWDRANYGYTF,TGTGCCAGCAGCTGGGACAGGGCTAACTATGGCTACACCTTC,TRBJ1-2,TRBD1,TRBV5-5,-
CASSRPSGTETQYF,TGTGCCAGCTCACGGCCTAGCGGGACGGAGACCCAGTACTTC,TRBJ2-5,TRBD2,TRBV18,-
CASSPGTSGYQETQYF,TGTGCCAGCAGCCCTGGGACTAGCGGGTACCAAGAGACCCAGTACTTC,TRBJ2-5,TRBD2,TRBV7-2,-
CSVEAGTGDEQYF,TGCAGCGTTGAAGCTGGGACAGGGGACGAGCAGTACTTC,TRBJ2-7,TRBD1,TRBV29-1,-
CASSQDLKGPYGYTF,TGTGCCAGCAGCCAAGATCTCAAGGGACCCTATGGCTACACCTTC,TRBJ1-2,-,TRBV14,-
CASSLGLEGMGSYNSPLHF,TGCGCCAGCAGCTTGGGACTGGAAGGCATGGGCTCCTATAATTCACCCCTCCACTTT,TRBJ1-6,-,TRBV5-1,once
CASSIVSSPSTDTQYF,TGTGCCAGTAGTATAGTAAGCAGCCCTAGCACAGATACGCAGTATTTT,TRBJ2-3,-,TRBV19,-